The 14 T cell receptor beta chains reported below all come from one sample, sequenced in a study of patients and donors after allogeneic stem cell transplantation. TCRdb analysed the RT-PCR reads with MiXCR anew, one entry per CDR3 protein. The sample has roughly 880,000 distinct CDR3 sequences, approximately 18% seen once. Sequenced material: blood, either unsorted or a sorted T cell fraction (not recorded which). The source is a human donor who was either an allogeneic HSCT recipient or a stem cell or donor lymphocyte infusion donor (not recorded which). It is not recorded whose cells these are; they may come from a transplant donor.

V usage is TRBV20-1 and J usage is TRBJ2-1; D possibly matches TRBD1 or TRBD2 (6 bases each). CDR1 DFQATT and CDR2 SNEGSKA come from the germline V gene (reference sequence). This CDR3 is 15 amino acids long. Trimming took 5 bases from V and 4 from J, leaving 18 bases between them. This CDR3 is CSAVMVRRGYNEQFF. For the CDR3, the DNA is TGCAGTGCTGTGATGGTAAGGAGGGGGTACAATGAGCAGTTCTTC.

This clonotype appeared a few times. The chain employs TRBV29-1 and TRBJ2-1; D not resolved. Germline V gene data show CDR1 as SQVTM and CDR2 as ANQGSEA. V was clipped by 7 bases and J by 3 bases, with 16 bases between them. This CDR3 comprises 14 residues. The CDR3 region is CSALTVAVYNEQFF. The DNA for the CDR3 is TGCAGCGCTCTGACGGTTGCGGTCTACAATGAGCAGTTCTTC.

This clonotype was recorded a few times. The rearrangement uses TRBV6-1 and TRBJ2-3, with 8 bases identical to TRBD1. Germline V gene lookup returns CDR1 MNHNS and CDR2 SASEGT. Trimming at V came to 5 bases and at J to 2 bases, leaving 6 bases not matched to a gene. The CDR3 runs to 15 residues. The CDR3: CASSTRQGFTDTQYF. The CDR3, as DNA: TGTGCCAGCAGTACCAGACAGGGGTTCACAGATACGCAGTATTTT.

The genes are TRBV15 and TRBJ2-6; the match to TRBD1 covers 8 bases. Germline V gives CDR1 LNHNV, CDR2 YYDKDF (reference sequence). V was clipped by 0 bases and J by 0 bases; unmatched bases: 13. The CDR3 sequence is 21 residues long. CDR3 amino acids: CATSRDPIGTGIYSGANVLTF. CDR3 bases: TGTGCCACCAGCAGAGACCCCATAGGGACAGGTATATACTCTGGGGCCAACGTCCTGACTTTC.

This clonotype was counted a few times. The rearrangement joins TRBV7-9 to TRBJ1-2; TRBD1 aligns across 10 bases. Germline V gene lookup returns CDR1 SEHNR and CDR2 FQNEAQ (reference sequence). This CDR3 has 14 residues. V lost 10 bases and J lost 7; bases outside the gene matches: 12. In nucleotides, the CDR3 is TGTGCCACGACGACAGGGGGCGCGTTATTTGGCTACACCTTC. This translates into CATTTGGALFGYTF.

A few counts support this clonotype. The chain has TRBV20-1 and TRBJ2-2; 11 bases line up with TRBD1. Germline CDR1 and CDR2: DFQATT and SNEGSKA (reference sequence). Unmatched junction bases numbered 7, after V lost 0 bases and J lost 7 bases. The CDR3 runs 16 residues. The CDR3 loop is CSARDRDRGLVGELFF. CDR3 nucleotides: TGCAGTGCTAGAGACCGGGACAGGGGGTTGGTCGGGGAGCTGTTTTTT.

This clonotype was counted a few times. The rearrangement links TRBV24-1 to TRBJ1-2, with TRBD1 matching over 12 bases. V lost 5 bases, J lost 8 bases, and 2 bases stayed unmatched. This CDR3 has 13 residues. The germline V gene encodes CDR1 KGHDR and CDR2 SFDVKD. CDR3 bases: TGTGCCACCAGTGTCGGGACAGGGGGCGGCTACACCTTC. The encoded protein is CATSVGTGGGYTF.

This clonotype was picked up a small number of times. CDR3 DNA sequence: TGCGCCAGCAGCTTGGTGTCCGGGACAGGGGTTAAATGGGGATCGGATACGCAGTATTTT. Amino acid sequence: CASSLVSGTGVKWGSDTQYF. The rearrangement links TRBV5-1 to TRBJ2-3; 10 bases match TRBD1. J was trimmed by 6 bases and V by 0 bases; bases with no gene match: 19. Germline V gene data show CDR1 as SGHRS and CDR2 as YFSETQ. CDR3 length equals 20 residues.

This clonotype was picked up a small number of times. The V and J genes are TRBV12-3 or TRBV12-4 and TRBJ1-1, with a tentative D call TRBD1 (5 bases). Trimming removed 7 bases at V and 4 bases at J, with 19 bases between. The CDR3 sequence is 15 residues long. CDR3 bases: TGTGCCAGCATCCGGGGGGGGAAAGGGAGCACTGAAGCTTTCTTT. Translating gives CASIRGGKGSTEAFF.

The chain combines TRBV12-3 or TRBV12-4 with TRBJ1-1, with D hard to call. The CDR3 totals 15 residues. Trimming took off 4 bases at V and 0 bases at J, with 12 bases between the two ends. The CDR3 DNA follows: TGTGCCAGCAGTTCCAGCCGTAAAATGAACACTGAAGCTTTCTTT. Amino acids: CASSSSRKMNTEAFF.

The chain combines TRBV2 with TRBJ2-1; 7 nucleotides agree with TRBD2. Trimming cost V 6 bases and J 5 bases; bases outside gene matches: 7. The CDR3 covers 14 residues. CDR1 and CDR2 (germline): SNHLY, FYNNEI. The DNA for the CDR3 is TGTGCCAGCAGCCGACTAGCAGAGAACAATGAGCAGTTCTTC. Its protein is CASSRLAENNEQFF.

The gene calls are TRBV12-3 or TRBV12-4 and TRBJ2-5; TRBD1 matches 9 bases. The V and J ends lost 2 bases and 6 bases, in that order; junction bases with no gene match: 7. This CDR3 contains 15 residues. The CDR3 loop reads CASSLQGQGTKTQYF. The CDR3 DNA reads TGTGCCAGCAGTTTACAGGGACAGGGAACGAAGACCCAGTACTTC.

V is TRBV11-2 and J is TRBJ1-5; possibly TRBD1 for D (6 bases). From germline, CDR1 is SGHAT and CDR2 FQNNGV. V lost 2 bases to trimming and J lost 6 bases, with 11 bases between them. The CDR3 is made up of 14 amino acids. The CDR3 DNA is TGTGCCAGCAGCTTATTGAGGGGGGGTCAGCCCCAGCATTTT. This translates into CASSLLRGGQPQHF.

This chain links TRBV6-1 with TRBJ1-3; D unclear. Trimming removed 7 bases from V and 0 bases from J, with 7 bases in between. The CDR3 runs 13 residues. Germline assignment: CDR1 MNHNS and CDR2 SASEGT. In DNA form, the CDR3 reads TGTGCCAGCACAGGTGTCTCTGGAAACACCATATATTTT. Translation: CASTGVSGNTIYF.